The source of this T cell receptor (beta chain) is a study of T cells after yellow fever vaccination (dated by TCRdb to between 2018 and 2021). Context from the whole study: Libraries from fractions with low cell numbers were prepared with the SMART-Seq v4 Ultra Low Input RNA kit. Bulk TCR alpha and beta repertoires were sequenced longitudinally to track T-cell clones before and after primary and booster YFV17D yellow fever vaccination. The cohort comprised two healthy male donors, one aged 18 to 29 and one aged 30 to 40 years. Blood was collected at multiple timepoints before and after primary and secondary immunization, and bulk PBMC replicates and cell subsets were isolated.

The intended sense of this specimen's treatment or condition label: live attenuated yellow fever vaccine strain. A standard Ficoll-Paque protocol was used to isolate PBMCs from peripheral blood. Dynabeads CD4 and CD8 positive selection kits were used to isolate the CD4 and CD8 T-cell fractions. TriZol was used to extract RNA from bulk PBMCs, from CD4 and CD8 fractions, and from dextramer-positive and dextramer-negative fractions. TCR cDNA was made using 5'RACE template switching, a step that added a universal primer site and unique molecular identifiers. Priming for cDNA synthesis came from both the TCR alpha and TCR beta constant segments. Libraries were amplified in two PCR steps, with sample barcodes and sequencing adapters added in the second step. Sequencing of libraries was done on Illumina HiSeq 2500 (2x100 bp) or NovaSeq (2x150 bp). As for the original processing: Demultiplexing of reads and collapsing into UMI consensus sequences were performed with MIGEC, and V(D)J alignment was carried out with MiXCR. Vaccine-responding clonotypes were defined with edgeR using replicate PBMC samples, requiring FDR below 0.01 and a log2 fold change above 5 up to day 15. Each bulk clonotype was labeled CD4 or CD8 based on which sequenced repertoire, CD4 or CD8, contained the clonotype at higher abundance. TCRdb reprocessed the public reads (quality trimming at Q25 with fastp, clone calling with MiXCR) and kept in-frame beta chains. Merged by CDR3 protein, the rows form single entries marked with the most common genes and DNA. It is TCRdb's table, rather than the study itself, that gives the V and J calls and clone size. This sample holds approximately 300,000 distinct CDR3 sequences; 10% to 15% were observed only once. The leading ten clones occupy around 0.55% of the sample.

Overall study results and their limits: Because abundant contaminating clonotypes from the bulk population could be contained in FACS-sorted repertoires, computational filtering was required. A small share of clonotypes was detected in both CD4 and CD8 compartments, with the overlap likely arising from convergent recombination. The secondary T-cell response was found to be weaker but faster than the primary response, with a peak reached on day 5 rather than on day 15. Because only two donors were included in the study, the extent to which the findings can be generalized is limited. After the booster, most of the clones that had expanded following primary vaccination were detected again (just under 97% of CD4 and 80% to 90% of CD8), which suggests that memory was broadly maintained.

CDR1 LNHNV and CDR2 YYDKDF are derived from the germline V gene (reference sequence). From cysteine to phenylalanine, the CDR3 is 14 amino acids long. This entry keeps only the CDR3 DNA: 42 bases, framed from base 1. V trim: 7 bases; J trim: 2 bases; unmatched bases: 6. This clonotype was detected ten times or more. Its binding antigen is unknown. No base qualities exist here, and no much larger clone lies one base off it. Recombination joined TRBV15 with TRBJ2-7, and TRBD1 matches 9 of the central bases. The clonotype originates from a man aged 30 to 39 who received the YFV17D yellow fever vaccine. Material: CD4+ T cells sorted from PBMCs, obtained 45 days after the yellow fever booster vaccination. The CDR3 loop reads CATKMDRGPYEQYF. The DNA sequence follows: TGTGCCACCAAAATGGACAGGGGACCCTACGAGCAGTACTTC. Supplemented by the reference TRBV15 and TRBJ2-7 proteins around the CDR3, the complete variable domain is DAMVIQNPRYQVTQFGKPVTLSCSQTLNHNVMYWYQQKSSQAPKLLFHYYDKDFNNEADTPDNFQSRRPNTSFCFLDIRSPGLGDTAMYLCATKMDRGPYEQYFGPGTRLTVT.